A single sample is the source of the 28 T cell receptor beta chains below, sequenced in a study of CXCR3-negative and CXCR3-positive naive CD8 T cells. Study results and limitations: Researchers report that CXCR3-positive naive cells carry more hydrophobic TRB CDR3s than CXCR3-negative naive cells.

What these receptors recognize is not known. The libraries of TRB cDNA were constructed through 5' RACE using UMI labels. TCRdb reprocessed the 5' RACE reads, keeping one entry per CDR3 protein, no DNA. The table lists about 63,000 distinct CDR3 sequences. Sequencing was performed on naive CXCR3+ CD8+ T cells from blood. This sample's subset: CD45RO-CCR7+CD27+CD95- naive CD8+ T cells expressing CXCR3 (TNR3+). The receptor source for this set is a human donor in good health. Some clones in this sample may be carry-over from other donors' samples.

The chain couples TRBV7-3 to TRBJ1-6; TCRdb lists TRBD1, though no DNA is available to test this call. CDR1 and CDR2 (germline): SGHTA, FQGTGA. This CDR3 is 15 amino acids long. The CDR3: CASSSTGTGTSPLHF.

This chain links TRBV6-5 with TRBJ2-5. From germline, CDR1 is MNHEY and CDR2 SVGAGI. This CDR3 region has 13 residues. CDR3: CASSYLEQETQYF.

This chain links TRBV6-5 with TRBJ2-5; as DNA is missing, the TRBD1 call by TCRdb cannot be tested. CDR1 and CDR2 (germline): MNHEY, SVGAGI. This CDR3 region has 14 residues. CDR3 sequence: CASSYGGAAETQYF.

The chain carries TRBV12-3 or TRBV12-4 and TRBJ2-7; absent DNA, TCRdb's TRBD2 call cannot be checked. The CDR3 spans 13 residues. CDR3 protein: CASSWTAGYEQYF.

This chain links TRBV20-1 with TRBJ2-5; the D gene TCRdb calls, TRBD1, cannot be checked with no DNA. The CDR3 sequence is 13 residues long. Germline V gene lookup returns CDR1 DFQATT and CDR2 SNEGSKA (reference sequence). The CDR3 is CSARGGNQETQYF.

The CDR3 is CASSYSERSSYEQYF. The V call is TRBV6-5, the J call TRBJ2-7. CDR1 MNHEY and CDR2 SVGAGI come from the germline V gene. The CDR3 contains 15 residues.

The chain links TRBV29-1 to TRBJ2-7. Germline V gene lookup returns CDR1 SQVTM and CDR2 ANQGSEA. The CDR3 has 12 residues. CDR3 sequence reads: CSVEDGDYEQYF.

The rearrangement joins TRBV24-1 to TRBJ2-1; as DNA is missing, the TRBD2 call by TCRdb cannot be tested. This CDR3 comprises 17 residues. Per the germline V gene, CDR1 is KGHDR and CDR2 is SFDVKD. CDR3: CATSPRTRSDSYNEQFF.

This chain connects TRBV7-6 to TRBJ2-7; TCRdb gives TRBD1 as the D gene, but with no DNA this cannot be confirmed. This CDR3 contains 14 residues. Germline V lookup: CDR1 SGHVS, CDR2 FNYEAQ. The CDR3 loop reads CASSLDPDSYEQYF.

The chain links TRBV28 to TRBJ2-2; the D call of TRBD1 rests on TCRdb alone, since no DNA is present to check it. The CDR3 sequence is 19 residues long. CDR1 is MDHEN and CDR2 is SYDVKM in the germline V gene. The CDR3 loop reads CASSSLWSTRQVLAGELFF.

The gene calls are TRBV6-2 or TRBV6-3 and TRBJ2-5; TCRdb picks TRBD2, but there is no DNA to check that call. Germline CDR1 MNHEY, CDR2 SVGEGT. This CDR3 has 14 residues. The CDR3 sequence: CASSPTRQQETQYF.

The J gene is TRBJ2-7, the V gene TRBV6-2 or TRBV6-3; there is no DNA to check the TCRdb D call of TRBD2. This CDR3 region has 15 residues. Germline V gives CDR1 MNHEY, CDR2 SVGEGT. CDR3 sequence reads: CASSPGGGASYEQYF.

The chain recombines TRBV7-9 with TRBJ1-1; there is no DNA to check the TCRdb D call of TRBD1. The CDR3 has 13 residues. Germline-derived CDR1 and CDR2 are SEHNR and FQNEAQ (reference sequence). CDR3 amino acids: CASSHRQGASTFF.

The rearrangement uses TRBV7-8 and TRBJ2-1; no DNA is available, so the TRBD2 call from TCRdb remains unchecked. This CDR3 has 17 amino acids. Germline V gene sequence: CDR1 SGHVS, CDR2 FQNEAQ. The CDR3 sequence is CASSLMRGAISYNEQFF. The whole variable domain, remainder taken from reference TRBV7-8 and TRBJ2-1, is GAGVSQSPRYKVAKRGQDVALRCDPISGHVSLFWYQQALGQGPEFLTYFQNEAQLDKSGLPSDRFFAERPEGSVSTLKIQRTQQEDSAVYLCASSLMRGAISYNEQFFGPGTRLTVL.

This chain joins TRBV29-1 and TRBJ2-2; as DNA is missing, the TRBD1 call by TCRdb cannot be tested. This CDR3 contains 12 residues. CDR1 and CDR2 from the germline V gene are SQVTM and ANQGSEA. CDR3 sequence reads: CSVDRGTGELFF.

The genes are TRBV28 and TRBJ2-7; TCRdb's D call of TRBD2 is untestable without DNA. CDR1 and CDR2 (germline): MDHEN, SYDVKM. The CDR3 covers 15 residues. CDR3 sequence: CASSPGLAGGWEQYF.

V and J are TRBV6-6 and TRBJ2-7; the TRBD2 assignment by TCRdb is unverifiable without DNA. The CDR3 loop spans 16 amino acids. Germline CDR1 MNHNY, CDR2 SVGAGI (reference sequence). The CDR3 loop is CASSYYRGPGGDEQYF.

The chain is built from TRBV29-1 and TRBJ1-2. Looked up from germline, CDR1 is SQVTM and CDR2 is ANQGSEA. The CDR3 covers 12 residues. The CDR3 spells CSVEEGYYGYTF.

The chain combines TRBV20-1 with TRBJ2-7; TCRdb's D gene call, TRBD2, goes unchecked for lack of DNA. This CDR3 spans 13 amino acids. Germline assignment: CDR1 DFQATT and CDR2 SNEGSKA (reference sequence). CDR3 sequence: CSVQDYQTYEQYF.

V gene TRBV7-6 combines with J gene TRBJ2-5; TCRdb proposes TRBD2, but this gene call is untestable without DNA. The CDR3 consists of 15 residues. CDR1 SGHVS and CDR2 FNYEAQ come from the germline V gene. The CDR3 region is CASRQTSGGVETQYF. Full variable domain (missing parts from reference TRBV7-6 and TRBJ2-5): GAGVSQSPRYKVTKRGQDVALRCDPISGHVSLYWYRQALGQGPEFLTYFNYEAQQDKSGLPNDRFSAERPEGSISTLTIQRTEQRDSAMYRCASRQTSGGVETQYFGPGTRLLVL.

The chain combines TRBV11-2 with TRBJ2-1. In germline, CDR1 is SGHAT, CDR2 FQNNGV. This CDR3 contains 11 residues. Here the CDR3 reads CASSLSNEQFF. Using reference TRBV11-2 and TRBJ2-1 for the parts outside the CDR3, the full variable domain is EAGVAQSPRYKIIEKRQSVAFWCNPISGHATLYWYQQILGQGPKLLIQFQNNGVVDDSQLPKDRFSAERLKGVDSTLKIQPAKLEDSAVYLCASSLSNEQFFGPGTRLTVL.

This chain links TRBV6-2 or TRBV6-3 with TRBJ2-3; TCRdb picks TRBD2, but there is no DNA to check that call. Germline assignment: CDR1 MNHEY and CDR2 SVGEGT. The CDR3 runs 16 residues. CDR3 protein: CASSYNWDFNTDTQYF.

This sequence joins TRBV7-9 and TRBJ1-1. Germline values: CDR1 SEHNR, CDR2 FQNEAQ (reference sequence). The CDR3 spans 13 residues. CDR3 protein: CASRTTASTEAFF.

The chain has TRBV20-1 and TRBJ2-2; there is no DNA to check the TCRdb D call of TRBD2. The CDR3 spans 12 residues. Germline V gene data show CDR1 as DFQATT and CDR2 as SNEGSKA (reference sequence). The CDR3 sequence is CSASLASGELFF.

The V gene is TRBV20-1, the J gene TRBJ1-2; TCRdb calls TRBD1, which cannot be checked without DNA. CDR3 length: 15 amino acids. The germline V gene has CDR1 DFQATT and CDR2 SNEGSKA (reference sequence). The CDR3 loop reads CSARDLRGVYYGYTF.

This rearrangement joins TRBV29-1 to TRBJ2-2; TCRdb designates TRBD1, a call that cannot be tested without DNA. The CDR3 contains 13 residues. CDR1 and CDR2 from the germline V gene are SQVTM and ANQGSEA. The CDR3 protein is CSVLRGSTGELFF.

The V gene is TRBV7-2, the J gene TRBJ2-3; TCRdb calls TRBD1, which cannot be checked without DNA. Per the germline V gene, CDR1 is SGHTA and CDR2 is FQGNSA. The CDR3 totals 15 residues. The CDR3 is CASSTSRLGGDTQYF.

This chain connects TRBV12-3 or TRBV12-4 to TRBJ2-1; absent DNA, TCRdb's TRBD1 call cannot be checked. The CDR3 has 14 residues. CDR3 sequence: CASSFDSGSREQFF.